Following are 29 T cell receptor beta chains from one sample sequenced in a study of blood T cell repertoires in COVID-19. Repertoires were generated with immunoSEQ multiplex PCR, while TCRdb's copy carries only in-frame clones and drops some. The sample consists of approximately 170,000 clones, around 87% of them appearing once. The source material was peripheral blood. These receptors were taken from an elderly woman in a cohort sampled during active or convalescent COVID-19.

CDR3 nucleotide sequence: TGCAGCGTCTCAACGGGACAGAATAGCAATCAGCCCCAGCATTTT. Its protein is CSVSTGQNSNQPQHF. The V gene is TRBV29-1, the J gene TRBJ1-5; 7 bases fit TRBD1. The germline CDR1 and CDR2 sequences are SQVTM and ANQGSEA. The CDR3 has 15 amino acids. Unmatched junction bases numbered 8, after V lost 6 bases and J lost 0 bases.

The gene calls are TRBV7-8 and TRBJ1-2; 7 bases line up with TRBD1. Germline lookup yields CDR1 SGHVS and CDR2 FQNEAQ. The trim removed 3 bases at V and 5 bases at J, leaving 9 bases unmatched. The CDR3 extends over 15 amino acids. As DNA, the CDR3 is TGTGCCAGCAGCTTGGAACAGGGGTTTTCTTATGGCTACACCTTC. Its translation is CASSLEQGFSYGYTF.

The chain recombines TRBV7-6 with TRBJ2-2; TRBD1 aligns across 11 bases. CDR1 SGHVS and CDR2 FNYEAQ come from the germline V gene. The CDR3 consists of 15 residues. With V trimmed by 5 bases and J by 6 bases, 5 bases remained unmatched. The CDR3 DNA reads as TGTGCCAGCAGCCAGGGACAGGGGGTCCCCGGGGAGCTGTTTTTT. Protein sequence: CASSQGQGVPGELFF.

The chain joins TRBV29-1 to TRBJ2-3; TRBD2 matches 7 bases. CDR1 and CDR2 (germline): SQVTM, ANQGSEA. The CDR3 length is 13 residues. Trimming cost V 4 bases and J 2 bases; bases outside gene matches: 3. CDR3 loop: CSVVAGTTDTQYF. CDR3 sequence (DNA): TGCAGCGTTGTAGCGGGTACCACAGATACGCAGTATTTT.

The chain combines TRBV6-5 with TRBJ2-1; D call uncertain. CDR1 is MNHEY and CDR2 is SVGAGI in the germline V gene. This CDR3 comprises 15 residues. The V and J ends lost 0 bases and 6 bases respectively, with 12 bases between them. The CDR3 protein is CASSYSPGFGNEQFF. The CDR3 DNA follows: TGTGCCAGCAGTTACTCGCCCGGGTTCGGCAATGAGCAGTTCTTC.

CDR3 protein: CASSWSGDVFRQNTEAFF. As DNA, the CDR3 is TGTGCCAGCAGCTGGTCAGGGGACGTTTTCCGGCAGAACACTGAAGCTTTCTTT. The chain is built from TRBV7-9 and TRBJ1-1; TRBD1 might be the D (6 bases). Trimming removed 4 bases from V and 1 base from J, with 22 bases in between. This CDR3 spans 18 amino acids. Per the germline V gene, CDR1 is SEHNR and CDR2 is FQNEAQ (reference sequence).

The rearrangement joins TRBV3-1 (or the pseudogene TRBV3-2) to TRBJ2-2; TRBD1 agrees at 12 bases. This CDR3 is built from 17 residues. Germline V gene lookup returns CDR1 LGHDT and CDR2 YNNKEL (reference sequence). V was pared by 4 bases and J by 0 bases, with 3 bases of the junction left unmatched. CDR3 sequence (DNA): TGTGCCAGCAGCCGAGGGACAGGGGGCTCGAACACCGGGGAGCTGTTTTTT. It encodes CASSRGTGGSNTGELFF.

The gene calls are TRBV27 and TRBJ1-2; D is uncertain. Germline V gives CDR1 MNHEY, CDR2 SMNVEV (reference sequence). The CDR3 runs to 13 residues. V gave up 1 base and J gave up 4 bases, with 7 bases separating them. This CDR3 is CASSLFVGYGYTF. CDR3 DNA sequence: TGTGCCAGCAGTTTATTTGTCGGCTATGGCTACACCTTC.

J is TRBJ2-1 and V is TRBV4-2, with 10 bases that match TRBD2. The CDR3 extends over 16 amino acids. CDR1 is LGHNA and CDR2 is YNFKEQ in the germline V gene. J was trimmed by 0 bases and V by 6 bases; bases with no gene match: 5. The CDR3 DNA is TGTGCCAGCAGACGAGGACTAGCGGACTCCTACAATGAGCAGTTCTTC. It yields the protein CASRRGLADSYNEQFF.

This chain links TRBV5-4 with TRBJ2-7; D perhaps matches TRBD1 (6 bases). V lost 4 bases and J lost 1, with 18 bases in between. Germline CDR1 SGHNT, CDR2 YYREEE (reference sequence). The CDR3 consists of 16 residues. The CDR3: CASSPQVGGVSYEQYF. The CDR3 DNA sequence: TGTGCCAGCAGCCCCCAGGTAGGGGGAGTATCCTACGAGCAGTACTTC.

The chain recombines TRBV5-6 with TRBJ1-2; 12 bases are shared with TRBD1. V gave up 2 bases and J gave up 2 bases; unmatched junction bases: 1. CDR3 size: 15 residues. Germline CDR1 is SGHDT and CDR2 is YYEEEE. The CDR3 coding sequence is TGTGCCAGCAGCTTAGGGACAGGGGGCAACTATGGCTACACCTTC. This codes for CASSLGTGGNYGYTF. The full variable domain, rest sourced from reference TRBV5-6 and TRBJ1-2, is DAGVTQSPTHLIKTRGQQVTLRCSPKSGHDTVSWYQQALGQGPQFIFQYYEEEERQRGNFPDRFSGHQFPNYSSELNVNALLLGDSALYLCASSLGTGGNYGYTFGSGTRLTVV.

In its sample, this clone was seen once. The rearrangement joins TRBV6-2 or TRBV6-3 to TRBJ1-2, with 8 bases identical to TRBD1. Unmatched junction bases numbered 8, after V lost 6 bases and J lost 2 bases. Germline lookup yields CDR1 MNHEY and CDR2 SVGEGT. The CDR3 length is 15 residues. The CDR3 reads CASSSHGQGNYGYTF. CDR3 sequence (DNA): TGTGCCAGCAGCAGCCATGGACAGGGAAACTATGGCTACACCTTC.

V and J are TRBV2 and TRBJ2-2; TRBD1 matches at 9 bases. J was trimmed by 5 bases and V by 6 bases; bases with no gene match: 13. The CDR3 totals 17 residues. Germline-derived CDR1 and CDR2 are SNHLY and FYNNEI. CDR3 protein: CASRSRDRVGKTGELFF. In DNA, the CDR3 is TGTGCCAGCAGGTCCCGGGACAGGGTCGGTAAAACCGGGGAGCTGTTTTTT.

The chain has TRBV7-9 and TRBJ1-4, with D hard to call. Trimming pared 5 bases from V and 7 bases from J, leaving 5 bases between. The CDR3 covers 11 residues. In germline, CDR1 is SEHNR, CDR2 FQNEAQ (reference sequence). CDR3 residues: CASSPIEKLFF. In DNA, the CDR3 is TGTGCCAGCAGCCCTATTGAAAAACTGTTTTTT.

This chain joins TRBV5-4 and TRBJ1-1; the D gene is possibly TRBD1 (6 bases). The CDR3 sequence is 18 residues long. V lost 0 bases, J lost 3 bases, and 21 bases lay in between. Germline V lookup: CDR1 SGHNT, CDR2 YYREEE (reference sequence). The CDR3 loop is CASSLEGWGRGYHTEAFF. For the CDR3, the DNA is TGTGCCAGCAGCTTGGAGGGTTGGGGCAGGGGATATCACACTGAAGCTTTCTTT.

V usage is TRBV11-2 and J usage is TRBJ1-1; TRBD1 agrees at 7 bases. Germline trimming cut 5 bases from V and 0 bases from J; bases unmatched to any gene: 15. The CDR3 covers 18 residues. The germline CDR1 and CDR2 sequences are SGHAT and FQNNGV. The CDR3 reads CASSLGYLRQGLNTEAFF. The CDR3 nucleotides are TGTGCCAGCAGCCTCGGTTACCTCCGACAGGGTTTGAACACTGAAGCTTTCTTT.

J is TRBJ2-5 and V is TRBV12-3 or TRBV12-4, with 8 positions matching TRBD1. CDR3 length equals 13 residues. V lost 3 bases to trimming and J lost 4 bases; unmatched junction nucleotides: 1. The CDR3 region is CASSFDRGETQYF. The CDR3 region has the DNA TGTGCCAGCAGTTTCGACAGGGGAGAGACCCAGTACTTC.

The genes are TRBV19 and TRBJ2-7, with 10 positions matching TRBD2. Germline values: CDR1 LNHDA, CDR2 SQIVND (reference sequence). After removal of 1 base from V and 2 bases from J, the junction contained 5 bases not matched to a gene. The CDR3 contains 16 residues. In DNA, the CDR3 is TGTGCCAGTAGTATAGCCGGACTAGCGGCAACCTACGAGCAGTACTTC. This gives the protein CASSIAGLAATYEQYF.

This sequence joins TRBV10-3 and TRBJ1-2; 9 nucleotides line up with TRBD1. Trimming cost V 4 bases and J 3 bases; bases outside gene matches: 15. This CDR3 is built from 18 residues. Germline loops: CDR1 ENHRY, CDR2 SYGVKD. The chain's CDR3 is CAISVSGTGSPRDYGYTF. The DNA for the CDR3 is TGTGCCATCAGTGTTTCCGGGACAGGGTCGCCGAGGGACTATGGCTACACCTTC.

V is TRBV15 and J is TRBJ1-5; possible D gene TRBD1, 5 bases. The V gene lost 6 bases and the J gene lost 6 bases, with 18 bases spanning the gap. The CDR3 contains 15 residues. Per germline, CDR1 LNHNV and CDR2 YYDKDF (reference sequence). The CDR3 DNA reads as TGTGCCACCAGTAACTGGCAGGGAGGGTTTCAGCCCCAGCATTTT. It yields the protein CATSNWQGGFQPQHF.

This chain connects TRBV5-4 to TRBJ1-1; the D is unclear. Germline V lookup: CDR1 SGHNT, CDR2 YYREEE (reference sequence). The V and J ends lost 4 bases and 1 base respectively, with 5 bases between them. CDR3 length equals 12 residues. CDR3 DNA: TGTGCCAGCAGCGCCAGGAACACTGAAGCTTTCTTT. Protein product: CASSARNTEAFF.

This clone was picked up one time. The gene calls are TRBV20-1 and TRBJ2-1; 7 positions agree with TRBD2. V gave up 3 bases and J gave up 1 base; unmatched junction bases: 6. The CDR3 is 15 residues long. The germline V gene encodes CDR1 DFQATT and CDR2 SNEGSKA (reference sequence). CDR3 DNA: TGCAGTGCTAGTGGTGGCGGGAGTTCCTACAATGAGCAGTTCTTC. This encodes CSASGGGSSYNEQFF.

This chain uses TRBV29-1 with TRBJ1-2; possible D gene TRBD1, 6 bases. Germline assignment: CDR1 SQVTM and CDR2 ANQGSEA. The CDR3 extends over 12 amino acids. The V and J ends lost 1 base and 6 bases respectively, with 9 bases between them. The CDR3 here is CSVEGDKDGYTF. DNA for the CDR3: TGCAGCGTTGAAGGGGACAAGGATGGCTACACCTTC.

The CDR3 nucleotides are TGTGCCAGCAGCCGCATATCTTACCGAACCGGGACACTTACTAACTATGGCTACACCTTC. As protein: CASSRISYRTGTLTNYGYTF. The V call is TRBV11-3, the J call TRBJ1-2; D is possibly TRBD1 (6 bases). This CDR3 is built from 20 residues. Germline CDR1 reads SGHNT; CDR2 reads YENEEA. V was trimmed by 5 bases and J by 0 bases, leaving 28 bases between them.

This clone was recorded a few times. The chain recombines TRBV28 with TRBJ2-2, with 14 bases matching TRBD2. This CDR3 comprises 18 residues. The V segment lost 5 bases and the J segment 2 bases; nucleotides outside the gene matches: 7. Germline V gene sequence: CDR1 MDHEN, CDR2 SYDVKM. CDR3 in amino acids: CASSAGTSGGPNTGELFF. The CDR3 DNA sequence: TGTGCCAGCAGTGCCGGGACTAGCGGGGGTCCCAACACCGGGGAGCTGTTTTTT.

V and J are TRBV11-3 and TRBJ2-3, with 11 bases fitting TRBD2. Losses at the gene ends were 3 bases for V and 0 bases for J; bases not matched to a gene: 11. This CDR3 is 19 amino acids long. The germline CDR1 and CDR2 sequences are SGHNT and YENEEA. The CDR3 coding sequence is TGTGCCAGCAGCTTTTGGGCATTTAGCGGGGGGGAAAGCACAGATACGCAGTATTTT. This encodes CASSFWAFSGGESTDTQYF.

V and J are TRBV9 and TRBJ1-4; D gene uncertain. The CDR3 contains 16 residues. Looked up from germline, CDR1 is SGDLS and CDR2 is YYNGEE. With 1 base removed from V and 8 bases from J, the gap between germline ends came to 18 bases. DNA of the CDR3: TGTGCCAGCAGCGTACGACCCCAACTATCCTGGGAAAAACTGTTTTTT. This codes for CASSVRPQLSWEKLFF.

In DNA form, the CDR3 reads TGTGCCAGCAGGGGGGACAGGGGGCGCTTTCACGAGCAGTACGTC. It yields the protein CASRGDRGRFHEQYV. The gene calls are TRBV6-6 and TRBJ2-7; 12 nucleotides agree with TRBD1. Germline CDR1 reads MNHNY; CDR2 reads SVGAGI (reference sequence). CDR3 length: 15 residues. With V trimmed by 6 bases and J by 5 bases, 8 bases remained unmatched.

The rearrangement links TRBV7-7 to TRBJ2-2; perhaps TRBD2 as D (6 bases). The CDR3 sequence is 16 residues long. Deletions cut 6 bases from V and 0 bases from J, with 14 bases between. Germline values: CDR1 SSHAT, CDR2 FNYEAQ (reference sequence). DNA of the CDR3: TGTGCCAGCAGTCTCTGGGGCGGGACGAACACCGGGGAGCTGTTTTTT. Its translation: CASSLWGGTNTGELFF.